The clone carrying this T cell receptor beta chain was observed a handful of times. The antigen is not known. This entry is derived from a study of T cells in Graves' hyperthyroidism and ophthalmopathy. General study points: The majority of expanded thyroid clonotypes above 0.001 also appeared in blood.

The CDR3 covers 14 residues. Deletions cut 4 bases from V and 6 bases from J, with 12 bases between. Per germline, CDR1 SGHTA and CDR2 FQGTGA. It was RNA transcripts that yielded the amplified TCR beta CDR3 regions. An initial round of RT-PCR targeting the TCR CDR3 relied on the HTBI primer set. TCRdb redid the calling of the multiplex PCR reads with MiXCR, one entry per CDR3 protein. The sample records 500,000 to 600,000 distinct CDR3 sequences, around 46% being singletons. The chain links TRBV7-3 to TRBJ2-2, with D hard to call. The receptor comes from an adult woman with Graves' disease, either hyperthyroidism or ophthalmopathy (not recorded which). The material sequenced was peripheral blood or thyroid tissue (not recorded which). The CDR3 region has the DNA TGTGCCAGCAGCTCGTCCCCCAGCGCCGGGGAGCTGTTTTTT. Its translation is CASSSSPSAGELFF.